These T cell receptor beta chains were read from a single sample in a study of beta chain features in type 1 diabetes. Clones were read by immunoSEQ multiplex PCR, and TCRdb kept only the in-frame ones, dropping some. Of 810,000 or so clones in the sample, about a sixth were seen once. Sample: naive CD4+ T cells from blood. These receptors were collected from a woman under 30 in good health. Each CDR3 is given with its conserved first and last residue. A D gene is named only where the DNA matches it firmly. Rows may omit the clone size; those that give it use once, few, many or a size class.

V	J	size	D	DNA	CDR3
TRBV7-3	TRBJ2-3	.	TRBD2	TGTGCCAGCAGCTTGACGGGAGGTACAGATACGCAGTATTTT	CASSLTGGTDTQYF
TRBV5-6	TRBJ2-1	.	.	TGTGCCAGCAGCTTGGGGCAGTATACTGAGCAGTTCTTC	CASSLGQYTEQFF
TRBV28	TRBJ2-2	once	.	TGTGCCAGCAGCCCTGGGGCTACGAACACCGGGGAGCTGTTTTTT	CASSPGATNTGELFF
TRBV10-1	TRBJ2-2	.	.	TGCGCCGGGCAGACAGGCAACACCGGGGAGCTGTTTTTT	CAGQTGNTGELFF
TRBV27	TRBJ2-2	.	TRBD2	TGTGCCAGCAGATCTCTGGGAGGGTACACCGGGGAGCTGTTTTTT	CASRSLGGYTGELFF
TRBV29-1	TRBJ2-7	.	.	TGCAGCGTTGGACCGTTGGGCCCCTACGAGCAGTACTTC	CSVGPLGPYEQYF
TRBV15	TRBJ2-1	.	.	TGTGCCACCAGCCAACAGGCCCTTCCAGATACCTACAATGAGCAGTTCTTC	CATSQQALPDTYNEQFF
TRBV2	TRBJ2-1	.	.	TGTGCCAGCAGTGTTGAAGACAATGAGCAGTTCTTC	CASSVEDNEQFF
TRBV29-1	TRBJ1-1	once	.	TGCAGCGCACAAAGGCCGGGAACTGAAGCTTTCTTT	CSAQRPGTEAFF
TRBV6-5	TRBJ2-7	few	TRBD2	TGTGCCAGCAGTTCCGGACTAGCGGGAGACTACGAGCAGTACTTC	CASSSGLAGDYEQYF
TRBV9	TRBJ2-7	few	.	TGTGCCAGCAGCGTAGCGGCCGAAGGACCTTACGAGCAGTACTTC	CASSVAAEGPYEQYF
TRBV11-2	TRBJ1-4	.	.	TGTGCCAGCAGCTTAGTCGGTGTCGTCGGTGAAAAACTGTTTTTT	CASSLVGVVGEKLFF
TRBV2	TRBJ1-5	.	.	TGTGCCAGCAGTGAACGGGGGCCAGGCAATCAGCCCCAGCATTTT	CASSERGPGNQPQHF
TRBV11-2	TRBJ2-7	.	TRBD2	TGTGCCAGCAGCGGGAAGGCTAGCGGGAGGTACGAGCAGTACTTC	CASSGKASGRYEQYF
TRBV11-3	TRBJ2-1	.	.	TGTGCCAGCAGCCGCAGACAGGACAATGAGCAGTTCTTC	CASSRRQDNEQFF
TRBV2	TRBJ2-1	few	.	TGTGCCAGCAACGGGGAATTCGCTTACAATGAGCAGTTCTTC	CASNGEFAYNEQFF
TRBV5-5	TRBJ2-5	once	TRBD2	TGTGCCAGCAGCCAGGGACTAGCGGGAGAGTGGGAGACCCAGTACTTC	CASSQGLAGEWETQYF
TRBV7-2	TRBJ2-7	few	TRBD2	TGTGCCAGCAGCTTAGCCGGAGCGGGAATCCCCTACGAGCAGTACTTC	CASSLAGAGIPYEQYF
TRBV7-3	TRBJ2-3	few	.	TGTGCCAGCAGCTTAGGGTTCGGAGAGCTAAATACGCAGTATTTT	CASSLGFGELNTQYF
TRBV5-4	TRBJ2-7	few	TRBD1	TGTGCCAGCAGCTTGATACGGGACAGGGGTACCCACGAGCAGTACTTC	CASSLIRDRGTHEQYF
TRBV9	TRBJ1-2	.	.	TGTGCCAGCAGCGTAGAGCCGGGTGCCTCCATCTATGGCTACACCTTC	CASSVEPGASIYGYTF
TRBV5-4	TRBJ2-1	once	TRBD2	TGTGCCAGCAGCTTCGAGGGACTAGCGGGAGCGCCTGACTCCTACAATGAGCAGTTCTTC	CASSFEGLAGAPDSYNEQFF
TRBV6-6	TRBJ2-5	.	.	TGTGCCAGCAGTTACGGGGGCGGTAGCAGGTGGGAGACCCAGTACTTC	CASSYGGGSRWETQYF
TRBV5-4	TRBJ1-2	.	.	TGTGCCAGCAGCTTCGTAGGAGAGCCCCTCTATGGCTACACCTTC	CASSFVGEPLYGYTF
TRBV18	TRBJ1-2	few	.	TGTGCCAGCTCAATGGGGAAGAACTATGGCTACACCTTC	CASSMGKNYGYTF
TRBV11-3	TRBJ2-1	.	.	TGTGCCAGCAGCTATGACGAGTACAATGAGCAGTTCTTC	CASSYDEYNEQFF
TRBV7-9	TRBJ1-1	few	.	TGTGCCAGCAGTGGGCAGGGGCAGCTGAACACTGAAGCTTTCTTT	CASSGQGQLNTEAFF
TRBV6-1	TRBJ2-1	few	TRBD2	TGTGCCAGCAGTACCGGGACTAGCGGTCACAATGAGCAGTTCTTC	CASSTGTSGHNEQFF
TRBV7-3	TRBJ2-7	.	TRBD2	TGTGCCAGCAGCTTGGCTAGCGGGAGTTACGAGCAGTACTTC	CASSLASGSYEQYF
TRBV29-1	TRBJ1-3	.	TRBD1	TGCAGCGTTGCGGGGACAGGGGGCCTTGGAAACACCATATATTTT	CSVAGTGGLGNTIYF
TRBV7-6	TRBJ2-3	.	TRBD2	TGTGCCAGCAGCCGGGGGGGACTAGCGCCCGAGGGGACGCAGTATTTT	CASSRGGLAPEGTQYF
TRBV4-3	TRBJ1-1	.	.	TGCGCCAGCAGCCAAGGTTGGGGCACTGAAGCTTTCTTT	CASSQGWGTEAFF
TRBV7-2	TRBJ1-2	few	.	TGTGCCAGCAGCTTAGGTCAGCGTCACTATGGCTACACCTTC	CASSLGQRHYGYTF
TRBV28	TRBJ2-1	.	TRBD2	TGTGCCAGCAGTTTAATCCTCAGGACTAGCGGTGAGCAGTTCTTC	CASSLILRTSGEQFF
TRBV29-1	TRBJ2-7	.	.	TGCAGCGTTGAAGAACGGACCCAGCGACCCTACGAGCAGTACTTC	CSVEERTQRPYEQYF
TRBV7-2	TRBJ2-3	few	.	TGTGCCAGCAGCTTTAAGGTTACTAGCGACGGGGGCGCAGATACGCAGTATTTT	CASSFKVTSDGGADTQYF
TRBV28	TRBJ2-7	.	.	TGTGCCAGCAAGAAGGGCAGGTCCTACGAGCAGTACTTC	CASKKGRSYEQYF
TRBV7-2	TRBJ2-5	few	TRBD1	TGTGCCAGCAGCTCGGGACAGCAAGAGACCCAGTACTTC	CASSSGQQETQYF
TRBV28	TRBJ2-6	few	.	TGTGCCAGCAGTCCCCAAGCGTCTGGGGCCAACGTCCTGACTTTC	CASSPQASGANVLTF
TRBV10-1	TRBJ2-7	.	TRBD2	TGCGCCAGCAGTGAGTCTGAGCGGGAGAGGCACGAGCAGTACTTC	CASSESERERHEQYF
TRBV5-8	TRBJ2-2	.	TRBD1	TGTGCCAGCAGCCTCTGGACAGGGCACACCGGGGAGCTGTTTTTT	CASSLWTGHTGELFF
TRBV7-9	TRBJ2-7	few	TRBD1	TGTGCCAGCAGCGGTGGCCTTACAGGGGCCTACGAGCAGTACTTC	CASSGGLTGAYEQYF
TRBV5-4	TRBJ1-1	.	.	TGTGCCAGCAGCTTGGACCTACAGGGTTTAGCGAAGGCTTTCTTT	CASSLDLQGLAKAFF
TRBV28	TRBJ2-2	.	TRBD2	TGTGCCAGCAGTCCCGGGACTAGCGGCACCGGGGAGCTGTTTTTT	CASSPGTSGTGELFF
TRBV29-1	TRBJ2-3	few	.	TGCAGCGCTTCAACTAGCACAGATACGCAGTATTTT	CSASTSTDTQYF
TRBV20-1	TRBJ1-2	.	.	TGCAGTGCTAGAGGGGGGTATGGCTACACCTTC	CSARGGYGYTF
TRBV5-4	TRBJ2-3	.	.	TGTGCCAGCAGCTTGTATGCGTCGCCCAGCACAGATACGCAGTATTTT	CASSLYASPSTDTQYF
TRBV10-3	TRBJ2-3	.	.	TGTGCCACGAGAAGCCGGGACTTGAGCACAGATACGCAGTATTTT	CATRSRDLSTDTQYF
TRBV5-4	TRBJ2-5	.	.	TGTGCCAGCAGCTCGGACAGTCGAGAGACCCAGTACTTC	CASSSDSRETQYF
TRBV9	TRBJ2-1	.	TRBD1	TGTGCCAGCAGCGTAGTAGCATGGGACAGATACAATGAGCAGTTCTTC	CASSVVAWDRYNEQFF
TRBV7-2	TRBJ2-2	few	TRBD2	TGTGCCAGCAGCACCCGGGGGGACACCGGGGAGCTGTTTTTT	CASSTRGDTGELFF
TRBV11-1	TRBJ1-4	.	.	TGTGCCAGCAGCACGAGACCACTCGGGTCGGAAAAACTGTTTTTT	CASSTRPLGSEKLFF
TRBV28	TRBJ2-7	.	.	TGTGCCAGCAGTTTATCGAGAGGAAGGATTGCCGGGCAGTACTTC	CASSLSRGRIAGQYF